Listed below are T cell receptor beta chains from one sample, sequenced in a study of T-cell memory formation after mild COVID-19. TCRdb reprocessed the 5' RACE reads with MiXCR, giving one entry per CDR3 protein. The sample comprises about 430,000 distinct CDR3 sequences, approximately 24% of which are singletons, and 8.5% to 9% rests with the top ten. Sequences were obtained from PBMCs or a T cell subset sorted from them (not recorded which). The receptors stem from an adult woman who had mild COVID-19 (a few samples of this study predate the infection). Cell type and time point are not known. CDR3s include the opening cysteine and the closing phenylalanine or tryptophan. Fields, in order: J gene, V gene, CDR3 protein.

J: TRBJ2-4; V: TRBV20-1; CDR3: CSASLAGGVFTNIQYF
J: TRBJ1-2; V: TRBV5-1; CDR3: CASSLVGGGAKGYTF
J: TRBJ1-1; V: TRBV12-3/TRBV12-4; CDR3: CASSPQGETEAFF
J: TRBJ2-7; V: TRBV5-1; CDR3: CASSSGGTGFDEQYF
J: TRBJ2-5; V: TRBV6-2/TRBV6-3; CDR3: CASSTLGTPKETQYF
J: TRBJ2-5; V: TRBV6-5; CDR3: CASSYSWGRETQYF
J: TRBJ2-7; V: TRBV5-6; CDR3: CASSPIGQASYEQYF
J: TRBJ1-5; V: TRBV7-2; CDR3: CASSLQGGNQPQHF
J: TRBJ2-1; V: TRBV5-8; CDR3: CASSLASGSQSEQFF
J: TRBJ2-1; V: TRBV7-2; CDR3: CASSSPGLAGLPSYNEQFF
J: TRBJ2-3; V: TRBV6-6; CDR3: CASSYSKTSGGWFTDTQYF
J: TRBJ1-1; V: TRBV12-3/TRBV12-4; CDR3: CASSLKGSVTEAFF